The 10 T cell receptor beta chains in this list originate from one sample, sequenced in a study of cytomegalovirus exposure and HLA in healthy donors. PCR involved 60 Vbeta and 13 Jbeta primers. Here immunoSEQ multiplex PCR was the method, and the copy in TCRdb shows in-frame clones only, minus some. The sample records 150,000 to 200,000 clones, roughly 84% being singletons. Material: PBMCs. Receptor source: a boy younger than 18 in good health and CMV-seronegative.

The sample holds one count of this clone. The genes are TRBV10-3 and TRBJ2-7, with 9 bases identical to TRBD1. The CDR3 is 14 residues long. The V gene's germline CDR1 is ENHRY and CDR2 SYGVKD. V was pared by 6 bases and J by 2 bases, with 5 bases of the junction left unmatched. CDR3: CAIRRQGETYEQYF. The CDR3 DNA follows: TGTGCCATCAGACGACAGGGGGAGACCTACGAGCAGTACTTC.

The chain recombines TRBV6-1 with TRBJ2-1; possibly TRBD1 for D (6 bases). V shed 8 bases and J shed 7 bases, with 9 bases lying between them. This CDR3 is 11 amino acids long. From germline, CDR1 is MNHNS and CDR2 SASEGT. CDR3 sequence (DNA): TGTGCCAGCCAAACAGGGAATGAGCAGTTCTTC. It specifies CASQTGNEQFF.

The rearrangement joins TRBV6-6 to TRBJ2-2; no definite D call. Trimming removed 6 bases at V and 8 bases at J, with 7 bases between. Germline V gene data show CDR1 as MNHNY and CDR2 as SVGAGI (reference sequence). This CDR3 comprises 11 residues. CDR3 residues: CASRRLGELFF. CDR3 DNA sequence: TGTGCCAGCAGGAGATTAGGGGAGCTGTTTTTT.

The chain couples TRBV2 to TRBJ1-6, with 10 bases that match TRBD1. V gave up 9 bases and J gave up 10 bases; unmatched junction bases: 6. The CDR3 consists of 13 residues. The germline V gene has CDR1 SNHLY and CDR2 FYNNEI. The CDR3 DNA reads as TGTGCCAGAACTGGACAGGGGGACTCACCCCTCCACTTT. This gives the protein CARTGQGDSPLHF.

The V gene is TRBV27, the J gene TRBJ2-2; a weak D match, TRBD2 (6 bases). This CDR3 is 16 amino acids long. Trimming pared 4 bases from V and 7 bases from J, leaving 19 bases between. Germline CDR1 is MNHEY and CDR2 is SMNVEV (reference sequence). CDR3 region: CASSSSVGLGGGELFF. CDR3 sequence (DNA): TGTGCCAGCAGTTCTAGCGTTGGGCTAGGAGGCGGGGAGCTGTTTTTT.

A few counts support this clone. Here the CDR3 reads CASSEYPRQGSNTGELFF. In nucleotides, the CDR3 is TGCGCCAGCAGTGAGTACCCCCGACAGGGCTCGAACACCGGGGAGCTGTTTTTT. This sequence joins TRBV10-1 and TRBJ2-2; 7 bases match TRBD1. The germline CDR1 and CDR2 sequences are WNHNN and SYGVQD (reference sequence). The CDR3 covers 18 residues. With 1 base clipped from V and 0 bases from J, the junction kept 8 bases outside the gene matches.

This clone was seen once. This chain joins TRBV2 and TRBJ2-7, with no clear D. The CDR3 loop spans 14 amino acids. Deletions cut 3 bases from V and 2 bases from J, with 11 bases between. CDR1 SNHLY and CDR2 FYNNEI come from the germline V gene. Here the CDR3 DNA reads TGTGCCAGCAGTGAGTTCAGGAACCCCTACGAGCAGTACTTC. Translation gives CASSEFRNPYEQYF.

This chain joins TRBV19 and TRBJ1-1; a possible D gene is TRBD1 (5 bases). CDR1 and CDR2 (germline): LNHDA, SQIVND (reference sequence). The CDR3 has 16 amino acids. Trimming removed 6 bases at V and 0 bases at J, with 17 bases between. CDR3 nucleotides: TGTGCCAGTAGATTTACAGGTCAGACCCTGAACACTGAAGCTTTCTTT. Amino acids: CASRFTGQTLNTEAFF.

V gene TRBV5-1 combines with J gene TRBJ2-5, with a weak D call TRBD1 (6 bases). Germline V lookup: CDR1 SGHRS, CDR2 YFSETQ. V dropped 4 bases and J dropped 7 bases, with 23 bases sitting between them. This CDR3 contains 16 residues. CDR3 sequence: CASSLGAGEGSGTQYF. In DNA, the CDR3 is TGCGCCAGCAGCCTGGGGGCAGGGGAAGGGTCGGGGACCCAGTACTTC. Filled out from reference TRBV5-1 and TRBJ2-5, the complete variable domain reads KAGVTQTPRYLIKTRGQQVTLSCSPISGHRSVSWYQQTPGQGLQFLFEYFSETQRNKGNFPGRFSGRQFSNSRSEMNVSTLELGDSALYLCASSLGAGEGSGTQYFGPGTRLLVL.

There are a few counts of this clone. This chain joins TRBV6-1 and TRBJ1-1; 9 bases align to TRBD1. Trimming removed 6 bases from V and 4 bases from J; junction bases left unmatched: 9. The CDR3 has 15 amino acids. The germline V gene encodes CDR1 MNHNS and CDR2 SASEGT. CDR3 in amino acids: CASSLPGQGTTEAFF. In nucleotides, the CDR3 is TGTGCCAGCAGCTTACCGGGACAGGGTACCACTGAAGCTTTCTTT.